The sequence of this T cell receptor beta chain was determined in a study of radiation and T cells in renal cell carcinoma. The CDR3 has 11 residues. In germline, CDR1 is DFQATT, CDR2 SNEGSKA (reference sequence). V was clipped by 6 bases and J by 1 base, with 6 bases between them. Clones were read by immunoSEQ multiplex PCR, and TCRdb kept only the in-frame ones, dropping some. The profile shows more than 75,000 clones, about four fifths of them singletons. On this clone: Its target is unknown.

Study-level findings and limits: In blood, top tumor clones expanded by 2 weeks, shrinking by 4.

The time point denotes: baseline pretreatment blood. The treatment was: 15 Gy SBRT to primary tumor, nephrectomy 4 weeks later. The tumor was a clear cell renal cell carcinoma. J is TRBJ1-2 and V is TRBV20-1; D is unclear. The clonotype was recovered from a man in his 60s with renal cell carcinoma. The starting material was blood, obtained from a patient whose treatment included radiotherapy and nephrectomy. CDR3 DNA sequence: TGCAGTGCCACAGTTAACTATGGCTACACCTTC. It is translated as CSATVNYGYTF.